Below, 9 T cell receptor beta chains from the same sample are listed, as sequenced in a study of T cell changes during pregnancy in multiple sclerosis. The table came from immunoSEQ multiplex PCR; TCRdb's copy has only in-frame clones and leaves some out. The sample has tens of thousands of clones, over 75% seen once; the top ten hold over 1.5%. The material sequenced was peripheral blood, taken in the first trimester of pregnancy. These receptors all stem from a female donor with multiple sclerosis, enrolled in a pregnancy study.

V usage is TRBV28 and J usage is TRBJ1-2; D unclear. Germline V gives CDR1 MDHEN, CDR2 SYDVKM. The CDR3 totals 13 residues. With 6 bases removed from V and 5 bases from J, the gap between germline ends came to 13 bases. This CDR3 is CASRIPPEYGYTF. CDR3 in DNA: TGTGCCAGCAGGATTCCTCCGGAGTATGGCTACACCTTC.

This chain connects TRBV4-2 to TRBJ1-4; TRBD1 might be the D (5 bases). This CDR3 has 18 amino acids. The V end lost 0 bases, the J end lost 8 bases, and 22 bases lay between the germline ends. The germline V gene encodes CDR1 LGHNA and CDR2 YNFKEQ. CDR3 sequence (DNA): TGTGCCAGCAGCCAAGATTTGCCAACGGGGGTCTCTTGGGAAAAACTGTTTTTT. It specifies CASSQDLPTGVSWEKLFF.

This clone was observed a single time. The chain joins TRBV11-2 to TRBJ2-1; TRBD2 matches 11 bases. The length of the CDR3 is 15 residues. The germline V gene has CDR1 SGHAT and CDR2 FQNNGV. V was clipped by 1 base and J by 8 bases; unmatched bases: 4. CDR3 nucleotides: TGTGCCAGCAGCTTAGGACTAGCGGGAATCCATGAGCAGTTCTTC. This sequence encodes CASSLGLAGIHEQFF.

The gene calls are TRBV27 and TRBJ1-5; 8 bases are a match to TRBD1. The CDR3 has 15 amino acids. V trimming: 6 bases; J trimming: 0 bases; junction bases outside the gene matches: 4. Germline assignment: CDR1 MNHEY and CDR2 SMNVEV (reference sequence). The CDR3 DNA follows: TGTGCCAGCAGGAAGACAGGGGTTAGCAATCAGCCCCAGCATTTT. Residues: CASRKTGVSNQPQHF.

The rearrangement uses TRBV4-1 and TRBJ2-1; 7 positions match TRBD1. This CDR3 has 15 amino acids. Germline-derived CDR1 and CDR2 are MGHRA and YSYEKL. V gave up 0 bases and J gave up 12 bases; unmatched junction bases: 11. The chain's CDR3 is CASSQDRGQSSTQFF. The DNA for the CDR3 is TGCGCCAGCAGCCAAGATCGGGGACAGAGCTCTACGCAGTTCTTC.

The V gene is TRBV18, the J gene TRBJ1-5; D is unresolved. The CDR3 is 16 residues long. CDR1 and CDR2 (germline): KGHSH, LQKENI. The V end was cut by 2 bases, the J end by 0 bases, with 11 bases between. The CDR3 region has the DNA TGTGCCAGCTCACCAAGGCAGACTGATAGCAATCAGCCCCAGCATTTT. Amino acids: CASSPRQTDSNQPQHF.

CDR3 sequence (DNA): TGTGCCACCGCAACACCGACTAGCGGGAGTTACGAGCAGTACTTC. Its translation is CATATPTSGSYEQYF. This chain connects TRBV27 to TRBJ2-7; 12 bases align to TRBD2. J lost 4 bases, V lost 10 bases, and 11 bases had no gene match. Per the germline V gene, CDR1 is MNHEY and CDR2 is SMNVEV (reference sequence). This CDR3 is 15 amino acids long.

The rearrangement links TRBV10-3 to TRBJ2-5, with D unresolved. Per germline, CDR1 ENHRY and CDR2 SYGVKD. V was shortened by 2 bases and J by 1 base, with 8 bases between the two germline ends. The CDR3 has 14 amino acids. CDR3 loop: CAISEQAAQETQYF. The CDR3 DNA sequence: TGTGCCATCAGTGAGCAGGCAGCCCAAGAGACCCAGTACTTC.

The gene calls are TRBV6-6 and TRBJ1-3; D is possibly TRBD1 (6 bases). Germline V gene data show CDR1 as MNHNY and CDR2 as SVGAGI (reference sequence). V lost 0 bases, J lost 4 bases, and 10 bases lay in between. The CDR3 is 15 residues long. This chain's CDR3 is CASSYSTGAGNTIYF. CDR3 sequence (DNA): TGTGCCAGCAGTTACTCGACAGGTGCCGGAAACACCATATATTTT.